Listed below are T cell receptor beta chains from one sample, sequenced in a study of CD8 T cells in Susac syndrome. TCRdb analysed the immunoSEQ multiplex PCR reads with MiXCR anew, one entry per CDR3 protein. The table lists under 200,000 distinct CDR3 sequences, roughly 96% of them singletons. Sample: CD4+ T cells from PBMCs. The receptors here all came from a human donor in good health. Both conserved end residues are part of each CDR3. A D gene is named only where the DNA matches it firmly. Clone size is given for some rows only: seen once, a few or many times, or a class if the clone is expanded.

v_gene,d_gene,abundance,j_gene,CDR3nt,CDR3aa
TRBV5-4,TRBD1,NA,TRBJ2-5,TGTGCCAGCAGCTTTCTCCCCCGGACAGGGTATAGGGAGACCCAGTACTTC,CASSFLPRTGYRETQYF
TRBV25-1,NA,NA,TRBJ2-3,TGTGCCAGCACGGCAGGAGCTAGCACAGATACGCAGTATTTT,CASTAGASTDTQYF
TRBV18,TRBD1,NA,TRBJ1-1,TGTGCCAGCTCACCTGGACAGGAGATGACTGAAGCTTTCTTT,CASSPGQEMTEAFF
TRBV20-1,NA,NA,TRBJ1-1,TGCAGTGCTAGTGTCGGGGCAGGGGTAGGCACTGAAGCTTTCTTT,CSASVGAGVGTEAFF
TRBV3-1,NA,NA,TRBJ2-2,TGTGCCAGCAGAAATGAGTTAACGAACACCGGGGAGCTGTTTTTT,CASRNELTNTGELFF
TRBV29-1,TRBD1,NA,TRBJ1-1,TGCAGCGTTGAACCGCGGGCAGACCTATCAGGGGGCTTAAACACTGAAGCTTTCTTT,CSVEPRADLSGGLNTEAFF
TRBV20-1,TRBD1,NA,TRBJ1-5,TGCAGTGCTCCGGACAGGGGGCGCGGTCAGCCCCAGCATTTT,CSAPDRGRGQPQHF
TRBV20-1,NA,NA,TRBJ1-2,TGCAGTGCTAGAGATCGGCGGGAAGCTAACTATGGCTACACCTTC,CSARDRREANYGYTF
TRBV20-1,NA,NA,TRBJ2-3,TGCAGTGCTAGGGGATGGGCGGGATTGGATACGCAGTATTTT,CSARGWAGLDTQYF
TRBV6-1,NA,NA,TRBJ1-4,TGTGCCAGCAGTGAAGCGATGAGCCGGGGAACGGGAAAACTGTTTTTT,CASSEAMSRGTGKLFF
TRBV5-1,NA,NA,TRBJ1-1,TGCGCCAGCAGCCAACTCGGAGGACTGAACACTGAAGCTTTCTTT,CASSQLGGLNTEAFF
TRBV20-1,NA,NA,TRBJ1-6,TGCAGTGCCTCGCCGCGGACTGCGAATTCACCCCTCCACTTT,CSASPRTANSPLHF
TRBV5-1,NA,NA,TRBJ1-2,TGCGCCAGCAGCAACAGTTATGGCTACACCTTC,CASSNSYGYTF
TRBV20-1,NA,NA,TRBJ1-1,TGCATGGGGGAAGAGACGAACACTGAAGCTTTCTTT,CMGEETNTEAFF
TRBV12-3/TRBV12-4,NA,NA,TRBJ1-2,TGTGCCAGCAGCTTGGGACCGGATGGCTACACCTTC,CASSLGPDGYTF
TRBV9,TRBD1,NA,TRBJ2-5,TGTGCCAGCAGCGTTAGGACAGGGGAACAAGAGACCCAGTACTTC,CASSVRTGEQETQYF
TRBV29-1,TRBD2,NA,TRBJ2-1,TGCAGCGTTCTAGCGGGGGGGGATAAGTTCTTC,CSVLAGGDKFF
TRBV3-1,NA,NA,TRBJ1-5,TGTGCCAGCAGCCAAAACAGGGCGGCTCAGCCCCAGCATTTT,CASSQNRAAQPQHF
TRBV30,NA,few,TRBJ2-5,TGTGCCTGGAGTGTTCGTGTGCGAGAGACCCAGTACTTC,CAWSVRVRETQYF
TRBV4-2,TRBD2,NA,TRBJ2-1,TGTGCCAGCAGCCAAGATCCCAGCGGGAGGGGCCTCTTC,CASSQDPSGRGLF
TRBV20-1,NA,NA,TRBJ2-1,TGCAGTGCTAGAGGCTTCGGGAATGAGCAGTTCTTC,CSARGFGNEQFF
TRBV20-1,NA,NA,TRBJ2-5,TGCAGTGCTAGGGGGGGCGCAGAGGTTGAGACCCAGTACTTC,CSARGGAEVETQYF
TRBV2,NA,NA,TRBJ1-1,TGTGCCAGCAGGGAGACCCTCGGAGCTTTCTTT,CASRETLGAFF
TRBV6-5,NA,once,TRBJ2-7,TGTGCCAGCAGACCAGAAACCTACGAGCAGTACTTC,CASRPETYEQYF
TRBV29-1,NA,NA,TRBJ2-1,TGCAGCGCAACACAGGGACCCTACAATGAGCAGTTCTTC,CSATQGPYNEQFF
TRBV19,NA,NA,TRBJ1-4,TGTGCCAGTAGTCTACGGACCGGAACGGTTAATGAAAAACTGTTTTTT,CASSLRTGTVNEKLFF
TRBV2,NA,NA,TRBJ2-3,TGTGCCAGCAATTCTGAGGGCACAGATACGCAGTATTTT,CASNSEGTDTQYF
TRBV29-1,TRBD1,NA,TRBJ1-2,TGCAGCGTTGTGGGACAGGCCGGCAGTGGCTACACCTTC,CSVVGQAGSGYTF
TRBV14,TRBD1,NA,TRBJ1-4,TGTGCCAGCAGCCAAGGACAGACAGGGGAAAAACTGTTTTTT,CASSQGQTGEKLFF
TRBV29-1,NA,NA,TRBJ2-5,TGCAGCGTTGTAGACAGTAGCGGGACCCAGTACTTC,CSVVDSSGTQYF
TRBV7-9,TRBD1,NA,TRBJ1-1,TGTGCCAGCCGGACAGGGGGTGCGCAGAACACTGAAGCTTTCTTT,CASRTGGAQNTEAFF
TRBV30,NA,NA,TRBJ1-1,TGTGCCTGGAGTGTTACCCTGGGCGGCACTGAAGCTTTCTTT,CAWSVTLGGTEAFF
TRBV4-1,NA,NA,TRBJ2-7,TGCGCCAGCAGCCAAGTCGGGACAACCACTGACGAGCAGTACTTC,CASSQVGTTTDEQYF
TRBV20-1,NA,NA,TRBJ2-3,TGCAGTGCAGGGGAGAGGGCAGATACGCAGTATTTT,CSAGERADTQYF
TRBV7-3,NA,NA,TRBJ2-3,TGTGCCAGCAGCTTAAACATGGCAGATACGCAGTATTTT,CASSLNMADTQYF
TRBV12-5,TRBD1,NA,TRBJ1-1,TGTGCTAGTGACAAGGCTTATACAGGGGATTGGCAAACTGAAGCTTTCTTT,CASDKAYTGDWQTEAFF
TRBV14,NA,NA,TRBJ2-3,TGTGCCAGCAGCCAAGATGGTACGACCACAGATACGCAGTATTTT,CASSQDGTTTDTQYF
TRBV14,NA,NA,TRBJ2-1,TGTGCCAGCAGCCAACTCCCCCCCCAGGACAATGAGCAGTTCTTC,CASSQLPPQDNEQFF
TRBV3-1,NA,NA,TRBJ2-3,TGTGCCAGCAGCCAAGCGGGCCTAGATACGCAGTATTTT,CASSQAGLDTQYF
TRBV20-1,NA,NA,TRBJ2-7,TGCAGTGCTGGCCCCGAAGGGAGTTCCTACGAGCAGTACTTC,CSAGPEGSSYEQYF
TRBV29-1,NA,once,TRBJ2-2,TGCAGCGCGACGACCTCCGGGGAGCTGTTTTTT,CSATTSGELFF
TRBV19,TRBD2,NA,TRBJ2-5,TGTGCCAGTAGTACAAGCGGGAGTGGGACCCAGTACTTC,CASSTSGSGTQYF
TRBV9,TRBD2,NA,TRBJ2-3,TGTGCCAGCAGCCGACTAGCTATGAGCCCAGATACGCAGTATTTT,CASSRLAMSPDTQYF
TRBV29-1,NA,NA,TRBJ1-2,TGCAGCGATGGTCGGGGCGCGGGAAACTATGGCTACACCTTC,CSDGRGAGNYGYTF
TRBV30,NA,NA,TRBJ2-5,TGTGCCTGGAGTAGGCTCATTACCGAGGAGACCCAGTACTTC,CAWSRLITEETQYF
TRBV29-1,TRBD1,few,TRBJ2-5,TGCAGCGTCCGGGACAGGGTGCAAGAGACCCAGTACTTC,CSVRDRVQETQYF